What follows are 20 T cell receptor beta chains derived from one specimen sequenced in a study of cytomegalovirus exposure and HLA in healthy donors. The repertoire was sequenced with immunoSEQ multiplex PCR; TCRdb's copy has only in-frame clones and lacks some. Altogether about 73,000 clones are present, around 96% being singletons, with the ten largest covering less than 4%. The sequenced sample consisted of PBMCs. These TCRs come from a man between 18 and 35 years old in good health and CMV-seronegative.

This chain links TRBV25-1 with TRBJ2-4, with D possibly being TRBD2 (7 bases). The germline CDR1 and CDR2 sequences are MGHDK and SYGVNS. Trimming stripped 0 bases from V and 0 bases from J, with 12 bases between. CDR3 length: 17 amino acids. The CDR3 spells CASSEYRGALAKNIQYF. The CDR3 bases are TGTGCCAGCAGTGAATATCGGGGGGCGCTAGCCAAAAACATTCAGTACTTC.

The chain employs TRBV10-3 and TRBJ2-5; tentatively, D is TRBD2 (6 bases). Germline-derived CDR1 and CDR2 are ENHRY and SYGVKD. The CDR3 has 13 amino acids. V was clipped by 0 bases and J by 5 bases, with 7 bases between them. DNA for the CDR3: TGTGCCATCAGTGAGTCGGGGAGGGAGACCCAGTACTTC. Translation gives CAISESGRETQYF.

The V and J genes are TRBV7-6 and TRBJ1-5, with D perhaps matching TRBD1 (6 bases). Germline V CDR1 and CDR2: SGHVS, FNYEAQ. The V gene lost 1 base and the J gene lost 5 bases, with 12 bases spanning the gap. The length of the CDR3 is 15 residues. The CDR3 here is CASSLVQGWDQPQHF. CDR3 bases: TGTGCCAGCAGCTTAGTACAGGGATGGGATCAGCCCCAGCATTTT.

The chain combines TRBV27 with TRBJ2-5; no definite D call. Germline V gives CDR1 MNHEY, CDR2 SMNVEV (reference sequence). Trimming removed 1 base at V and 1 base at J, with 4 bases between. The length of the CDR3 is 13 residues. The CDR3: CASSLYSQETQYF. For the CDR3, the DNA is TGTGCCAGCAGTTTATACAGCCAAGAGACCCAGTACTTC.

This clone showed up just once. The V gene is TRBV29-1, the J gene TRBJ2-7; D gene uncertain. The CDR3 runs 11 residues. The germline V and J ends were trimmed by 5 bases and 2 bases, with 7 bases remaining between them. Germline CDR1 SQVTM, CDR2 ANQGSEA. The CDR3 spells CSVLVAYEQYF. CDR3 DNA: TGCAGCGTTTTAGTAGCCTACGAGCAGTACTTC.

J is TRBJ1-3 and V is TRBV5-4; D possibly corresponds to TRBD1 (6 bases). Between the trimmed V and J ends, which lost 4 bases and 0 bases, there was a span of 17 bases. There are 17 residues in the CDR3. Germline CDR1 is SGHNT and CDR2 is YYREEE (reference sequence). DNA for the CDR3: TGTGCCAGCAGCCCTAGGGGGGGCAGTAACTCTGGAAACACCATATATTTT. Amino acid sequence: CASSPRGGSNSGNTIYF.

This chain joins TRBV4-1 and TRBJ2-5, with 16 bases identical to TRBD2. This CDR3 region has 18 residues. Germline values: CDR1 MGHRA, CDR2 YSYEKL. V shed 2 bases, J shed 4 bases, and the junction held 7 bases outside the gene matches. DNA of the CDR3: TGCGCCAGCAGCCAATTCGGGACTAGCGGGGGGGAGGGAGAGACCCAGTACTTC. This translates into CASSQFGTSGGEGETQYF.

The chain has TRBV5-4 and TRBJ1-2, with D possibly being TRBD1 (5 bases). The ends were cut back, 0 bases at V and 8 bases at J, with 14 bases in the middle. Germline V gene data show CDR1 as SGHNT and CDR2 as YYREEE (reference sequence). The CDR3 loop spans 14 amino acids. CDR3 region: CASSLVGQGGGYTF. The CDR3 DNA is TGTGCCAGCAGCTTGGTGGGCCAGGGAGGCGGCTACACCTTC.

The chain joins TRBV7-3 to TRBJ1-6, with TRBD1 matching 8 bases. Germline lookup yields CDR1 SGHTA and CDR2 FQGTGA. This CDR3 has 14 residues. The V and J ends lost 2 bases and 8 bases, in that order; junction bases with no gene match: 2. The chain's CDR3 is CASSLGQGDSPLHF. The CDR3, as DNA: TGTGCCAGCAGCTTAGGACAGGGCGATTCACCCCTCCACTTT.

The CDR3: CASSENRGTEAFF. In DNA form, the CDR3 reads TGCGCCAGCAGTGAAAACAGGGGAACTGAAGCTTTCTTT. The gene calls are TRBV10-1 and TRBJ1-1; 7 positions match TRBD1. J lost 5 bases, V lost 3 bases, and 3 bases had no gene match. Germline V gene data show CDR1 as WNHNN and CDR2 as SYGVQD (reference sequence). The CDR3 loop spans 13 amino acids.

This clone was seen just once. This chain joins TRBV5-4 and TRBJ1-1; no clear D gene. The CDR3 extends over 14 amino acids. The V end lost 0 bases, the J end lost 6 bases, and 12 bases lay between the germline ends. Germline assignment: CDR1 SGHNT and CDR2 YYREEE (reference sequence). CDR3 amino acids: CASSLAFRQAEAFF. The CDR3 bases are TGTGCCAGCAGCTTGGCTTTTAGGCAGGCTGAAGCTTTCTTT. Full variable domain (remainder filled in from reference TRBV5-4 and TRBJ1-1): ETGVTQSPTHLIKTRGQQVTLRCSSQSGHNTVSWYQQALGQGPQFIFQYYREEENGRGNFPPRFSGLQFPNYSSELNVNALELDDSALYLCASSLAFRQAEAFFGQGTRLTVV.

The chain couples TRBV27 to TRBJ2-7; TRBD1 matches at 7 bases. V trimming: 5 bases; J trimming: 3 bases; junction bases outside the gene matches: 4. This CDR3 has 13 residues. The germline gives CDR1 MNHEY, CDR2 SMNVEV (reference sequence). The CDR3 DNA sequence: TGTGCCAGCAGTGGGGCAGGGGGCTACGAGCAGTACTTC. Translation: CASSGAGGYEQYF.

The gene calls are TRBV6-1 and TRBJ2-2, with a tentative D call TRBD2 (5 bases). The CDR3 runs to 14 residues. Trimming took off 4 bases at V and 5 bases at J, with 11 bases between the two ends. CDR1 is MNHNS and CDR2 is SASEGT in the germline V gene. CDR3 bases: TGTGCCAGCAGTGTCGACCGGGGAACCGGGGAGCTGTTTTTT. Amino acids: CASSVDRGTGELFF.

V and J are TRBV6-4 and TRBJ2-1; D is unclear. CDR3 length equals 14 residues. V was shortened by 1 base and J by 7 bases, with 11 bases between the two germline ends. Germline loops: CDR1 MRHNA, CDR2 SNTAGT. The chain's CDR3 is CASSDWVERNEQFF. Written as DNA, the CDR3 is TGTGCCAGCAGTGACTGGGTGGAGAGGAATGAGCAGTTCTTC.

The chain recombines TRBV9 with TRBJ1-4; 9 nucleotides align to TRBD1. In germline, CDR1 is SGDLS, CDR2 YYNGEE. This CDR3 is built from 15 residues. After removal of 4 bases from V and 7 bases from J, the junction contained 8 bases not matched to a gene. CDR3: CASSPTGGSGEKLFF. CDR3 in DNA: TGTGCCAGCAGCCCGACAGGGGGATCAGGTGAAAAACTGTTTTTT.

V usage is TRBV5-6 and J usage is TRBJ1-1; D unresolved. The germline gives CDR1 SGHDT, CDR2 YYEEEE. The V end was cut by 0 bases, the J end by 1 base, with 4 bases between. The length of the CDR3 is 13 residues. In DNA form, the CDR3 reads TGTGCCAGCAGCTTGGGGAGGAACACTGAAGCTTTCTTT. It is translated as CASSLGRNTEAFF. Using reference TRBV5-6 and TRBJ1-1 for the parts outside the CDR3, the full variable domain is DAGVTQSPTHLIKTRGQQVTLRCSPKSGHDTVSWYQQALGQGPQFIFQYYEEEERQRGNFPDRFSGHQFPNYSSELNVNALLLGDSALYLCASSLGRNTEAFFGQGTRLTVV.

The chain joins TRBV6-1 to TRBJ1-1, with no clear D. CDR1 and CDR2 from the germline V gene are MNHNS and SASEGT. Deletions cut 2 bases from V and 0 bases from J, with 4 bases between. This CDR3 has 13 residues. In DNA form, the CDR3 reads TGTGCCAGCAGTGAAATATTGAACACTGAAGCTTTCTTT. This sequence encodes CASSEILNTEAFF.

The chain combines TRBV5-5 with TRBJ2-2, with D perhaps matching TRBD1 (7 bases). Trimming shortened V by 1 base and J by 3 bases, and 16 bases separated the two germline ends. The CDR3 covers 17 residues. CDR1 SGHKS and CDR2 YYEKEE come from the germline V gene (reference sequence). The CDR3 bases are TGTGCCAGCAGCTTGTATAGTACAGGGGACTACACCGGGGAGCTGTTTTTT. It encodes CASSLYSTGDYTGELFF.

DNA for the CDR3: TGTGCCAGCAGCTTTATCCTAGATGTGGAGACCCAGTACTTC. This gives the protein CASSFILDVETQYF. The genes are TRBV7-9 and TRBJ2-5, with no clear D. Germline V CDR1 and CDR2: SEHNR, FQNEAQ (reference sequence). This CDR3 spans 14 amino acids. V was clipped by 3 bases and J by 5 bases, with 13 bases between them.

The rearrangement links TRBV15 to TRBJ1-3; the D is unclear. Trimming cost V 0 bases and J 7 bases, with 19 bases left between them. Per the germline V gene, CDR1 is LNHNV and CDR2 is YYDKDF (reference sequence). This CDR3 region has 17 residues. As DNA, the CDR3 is TGTGCCACCAGCAGAGATCGTGGGGTGAGGACGGGGAACACCATATATTTT. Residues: CATSRDRGVRTGNTIYF.